This TCR beta chain was profiled in a study of blood T cell repertoires in COVID-19. In the study overall: COVID-19 samples from acute and convalescent phases originated in the United States, Italy and Spain. T cells, B-cell-depleted T cells, or PBMCs provided the cDNA or gDNA that served as material.

Per the original data handling: Amplifying reference gene primers gave estimates of nucleated cell counts. Generated by immunoSEQ multiplex PCR, the TCRdb table keeps only in-frame clones and is missing some. V, J and clone size derive from that table, while D and trimming were established from the DNA sequence. The sample lists 70,000 to 90,000 clones, over 75% seen once, with 6.9% in the top ten. Germline V gene sequence: CDR1 SNHLY, CDR2 FYNNEI. The CDR3 covers 14 residues. V lost 6 bases, J lost 5 bases, and 6 bases stayed unmatched. This receptor was obtained from a human donor in a cohort sampled during active COVID-19. Source material: peripheral blood. V is TRBV2 and J is TRBJ2-7; 11 bases match TRBD2. The CDR3 DNA reads as TGTGCCAGCAGAGAACTAGCGGGGGCGGACGAGCAGTACTTC. Protein product: CASRELAGADEQYF.